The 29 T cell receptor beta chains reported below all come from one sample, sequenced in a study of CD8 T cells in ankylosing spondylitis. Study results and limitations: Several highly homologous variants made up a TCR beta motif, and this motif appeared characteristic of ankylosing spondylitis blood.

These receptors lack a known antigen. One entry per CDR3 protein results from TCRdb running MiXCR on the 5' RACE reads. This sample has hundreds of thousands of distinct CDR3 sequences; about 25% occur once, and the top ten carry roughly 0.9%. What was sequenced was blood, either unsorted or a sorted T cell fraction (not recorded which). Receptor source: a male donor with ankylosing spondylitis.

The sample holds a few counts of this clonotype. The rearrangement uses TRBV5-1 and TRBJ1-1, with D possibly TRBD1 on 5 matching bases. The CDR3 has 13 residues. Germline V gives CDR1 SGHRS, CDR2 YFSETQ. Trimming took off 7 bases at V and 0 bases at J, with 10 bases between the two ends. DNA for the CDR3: TGCGCCAGCGGGGAGGGGATGAACACTGAAGCTTTCTTT. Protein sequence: CASGEGMNTEAFF.

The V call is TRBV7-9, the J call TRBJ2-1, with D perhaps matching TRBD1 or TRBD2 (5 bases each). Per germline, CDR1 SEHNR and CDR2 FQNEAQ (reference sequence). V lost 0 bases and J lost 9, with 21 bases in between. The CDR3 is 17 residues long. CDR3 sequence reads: CASSLAVGGLLASEQFF. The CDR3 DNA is TGTGCCAGCAGCTTAGCGGTTGGGGGTCTCTTGGCTAGTGAGCAGTTCTTC.

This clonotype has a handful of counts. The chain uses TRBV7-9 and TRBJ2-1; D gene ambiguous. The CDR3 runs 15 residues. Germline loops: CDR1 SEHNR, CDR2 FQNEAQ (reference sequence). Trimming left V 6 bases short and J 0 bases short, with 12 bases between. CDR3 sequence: CASRLGSSSYNEQFF. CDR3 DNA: TGTGCCAGCAGACTCGGGTCAAGCTCCTACAATGAGCAGTTCTTC.

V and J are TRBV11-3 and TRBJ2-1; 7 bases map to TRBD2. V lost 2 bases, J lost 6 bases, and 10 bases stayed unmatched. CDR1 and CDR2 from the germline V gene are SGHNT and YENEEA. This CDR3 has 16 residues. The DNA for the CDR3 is TGTGCCAGCAGCTTATCGACTAGCTGGAGTCCCAATGAGCAGTTCTTC. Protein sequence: CASSLSTSWSPNEQFF.

Written as DNA, the CDR3 is TGTGCCAGCAGCTTACTAGCGGGGAGCCATGAGCAGTTCTTC. Its translation: CASSLLAGSHEQFF. The J gene is TRBJ2-1, the V gene TRBV7-9; 9 positions agree with TRBD2. J gave up 8 bases and V 2 bases, and 4 bases lay outside the gene matches. The germline V gene encodes CDR1 SEHNR and CDR2 FQNEAQ (reference sequence). This CDR3 is built from 14 residues.

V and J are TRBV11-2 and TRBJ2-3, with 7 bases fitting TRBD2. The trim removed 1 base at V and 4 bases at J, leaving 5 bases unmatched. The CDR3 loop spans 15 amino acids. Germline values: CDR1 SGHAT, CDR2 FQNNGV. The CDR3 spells CASSLGAGVPDTQYF. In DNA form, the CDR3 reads TGTGCCAGCAGCTTAGGGGCGGGGGTGCCAGATACGCAGTATTTT.

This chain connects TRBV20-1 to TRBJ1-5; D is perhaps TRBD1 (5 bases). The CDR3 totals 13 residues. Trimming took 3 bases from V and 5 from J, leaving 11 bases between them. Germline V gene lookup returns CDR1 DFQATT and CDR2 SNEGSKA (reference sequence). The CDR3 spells CSASRLGDQPQHF. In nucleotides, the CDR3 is TGCAGTGCTAGTCGTCTAGGGGATCAGCCCCAGCATTTT.

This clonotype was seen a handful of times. The CDR3 nucleotides are TGTGCCAGCAGCTTAGGCCAGTGGAGGGGAGATACGCAGTATTTT. Translated, it gives CASSLGQWRGDTQYF. The chain employs TRBV7-8 and TRBJ2-3, with a tentative D call TRBD2 (6 bases). The germline V and J ends were trimmed by 1 base and 5 bases, with 13 bases remaining between them. Germline V gene sequence: CDR1 SGHVS, CDR2 FQNEAQ. This CDR3 region has 15 residues.

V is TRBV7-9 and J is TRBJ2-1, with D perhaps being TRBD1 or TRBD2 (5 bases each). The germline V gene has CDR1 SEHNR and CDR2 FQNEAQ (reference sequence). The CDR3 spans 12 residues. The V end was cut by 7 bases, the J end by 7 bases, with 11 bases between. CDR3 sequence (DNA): TGTGCCAGCATCTCGGGGCGGAATGAGCAGTTCTTC. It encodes CASISGRNEQFF. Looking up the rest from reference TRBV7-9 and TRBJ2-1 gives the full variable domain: DTGVSQNPRHKITKRGQNVTFRCDPISEHNRLYWYRQTLGQGPEFLTYFQNEAQLEKSRLLSDRFSAERPKGSFSTLEIQRTEQGDSAMYLCASISGRNEQFFGPGTRLTVL.

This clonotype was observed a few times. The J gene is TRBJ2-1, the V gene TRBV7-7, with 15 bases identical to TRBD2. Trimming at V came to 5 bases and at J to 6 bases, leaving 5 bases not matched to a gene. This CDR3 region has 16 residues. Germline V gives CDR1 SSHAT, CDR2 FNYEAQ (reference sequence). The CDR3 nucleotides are TGTGCCAGCAGCCCATGGACTAGCGGGAGGGGCAATGAGCAGTTCTTC. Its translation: CASSPWTSGRGNEQFF.

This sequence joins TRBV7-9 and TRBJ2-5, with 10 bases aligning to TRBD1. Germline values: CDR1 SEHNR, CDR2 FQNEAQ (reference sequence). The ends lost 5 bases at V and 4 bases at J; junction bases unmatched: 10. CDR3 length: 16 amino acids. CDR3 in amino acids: CASSLSGTGVGETQYF. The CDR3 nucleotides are TGTGCCAGCAGCCTGAGCGGGACAGGGGTAGGAGAGACCCAGTACTTC.

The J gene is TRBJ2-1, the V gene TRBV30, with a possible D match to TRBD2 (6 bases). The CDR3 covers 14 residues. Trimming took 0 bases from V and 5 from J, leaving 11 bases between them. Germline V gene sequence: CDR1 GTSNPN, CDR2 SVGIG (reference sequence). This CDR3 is CAWSVTAGHNEQFF. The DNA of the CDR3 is TGTGCCTGGAGTGTAACGGCGGGGCACAATGAGCAGTTCTTC. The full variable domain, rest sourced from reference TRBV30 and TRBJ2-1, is SQTIHQWPATLVQPVGSPLSLECTVEGTSNPNLYWYRQAAGRGLQLLFYSVGIGQISSEVPQNLSASRPQDRQFILSSKKLLLSDSGFYLCAWSVTAGHNEQFFGPGTRLTVL.

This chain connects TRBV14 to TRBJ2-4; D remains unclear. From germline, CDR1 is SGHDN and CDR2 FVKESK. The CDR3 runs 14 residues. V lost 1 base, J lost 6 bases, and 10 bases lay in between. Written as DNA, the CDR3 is TGTGCCAGCAGCCAAGCGACGGGTTTAAACATTCAGTACTTC. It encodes CASSQATGLNIQYF.

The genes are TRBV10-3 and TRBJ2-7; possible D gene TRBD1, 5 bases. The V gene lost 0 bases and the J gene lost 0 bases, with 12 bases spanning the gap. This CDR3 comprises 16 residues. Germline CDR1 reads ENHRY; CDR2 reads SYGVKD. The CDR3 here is CAISESYTGHSYEQYF. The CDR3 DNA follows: TGTGCCATCAGTGAGTCGTACACAGGACACTCCTACGAGCAGTACTTC.

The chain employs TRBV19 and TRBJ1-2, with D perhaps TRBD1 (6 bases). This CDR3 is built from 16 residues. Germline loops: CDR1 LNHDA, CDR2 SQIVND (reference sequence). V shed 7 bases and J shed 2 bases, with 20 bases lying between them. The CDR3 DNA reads TGTGCCAGTACTAGGGGGGGGCTATTACGGAACTATGGCTACACCTTC. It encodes CASTRGGLLRNYGYTF.

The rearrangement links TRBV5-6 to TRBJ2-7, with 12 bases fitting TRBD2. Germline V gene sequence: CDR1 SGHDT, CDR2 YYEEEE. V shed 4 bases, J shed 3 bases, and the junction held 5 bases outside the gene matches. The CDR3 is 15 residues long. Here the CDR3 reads CASSQGLAGYYEQYF. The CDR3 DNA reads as TGTGCCAGCAGCCAAGGACTAGCGGGATACTACGAGCAGTACTTC.

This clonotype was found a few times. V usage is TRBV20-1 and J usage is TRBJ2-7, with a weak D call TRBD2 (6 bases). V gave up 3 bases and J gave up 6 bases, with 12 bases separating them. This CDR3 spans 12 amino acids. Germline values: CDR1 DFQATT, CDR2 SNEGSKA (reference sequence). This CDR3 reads CSARGGRGEQYV. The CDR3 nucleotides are TGCAGTGCTAGGGGGGGACGTGGCGAGCAGTACGTC.

CDR3 residues: CATSRPGQLLDGYGYTF. The CDR3 coding sequence is TGTGCCACCAGCAGACCGGGACAGCTATTAGATGGCTATGGCTACACCTTC. The chain joins TRBV15 to TRBJ1-2; 7 nucleotides match TRBD1. The germline gives CDR1 LNHNV, CDR2 YYDKDF (reference sequence). The CDR3 totals 17 residues. V was clipped by 2 bases and J by 4 bases; unmatched bases: 13.

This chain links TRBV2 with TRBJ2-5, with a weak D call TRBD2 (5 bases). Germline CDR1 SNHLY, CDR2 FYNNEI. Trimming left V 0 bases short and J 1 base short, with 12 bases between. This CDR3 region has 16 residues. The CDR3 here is CASSEAGRGIQETQYF. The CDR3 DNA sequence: TGTGCCAGCAGTGAAGCGGGTCGGGGTATCCAAGAGACCCAGTACTTC.

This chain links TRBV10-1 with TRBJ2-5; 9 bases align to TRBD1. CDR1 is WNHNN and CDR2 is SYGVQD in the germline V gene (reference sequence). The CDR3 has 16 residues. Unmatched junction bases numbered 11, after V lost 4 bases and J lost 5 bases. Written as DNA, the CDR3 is TGCGCCAGCAGTGGAGCACAGGGGGCGTCTTTGGAGACCCAGTACTTC. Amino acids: CASSGAQGASLETQYF.

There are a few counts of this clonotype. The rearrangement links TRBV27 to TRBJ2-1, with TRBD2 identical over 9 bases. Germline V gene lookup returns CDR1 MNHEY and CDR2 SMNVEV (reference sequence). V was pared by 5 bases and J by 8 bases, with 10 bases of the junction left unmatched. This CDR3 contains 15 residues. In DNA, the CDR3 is TGTGCCAGCAGTCCCGAAGTAGCGGGAGTCTATGAGCAGTTCTTC. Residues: CASSPEVAGVYEQFF.

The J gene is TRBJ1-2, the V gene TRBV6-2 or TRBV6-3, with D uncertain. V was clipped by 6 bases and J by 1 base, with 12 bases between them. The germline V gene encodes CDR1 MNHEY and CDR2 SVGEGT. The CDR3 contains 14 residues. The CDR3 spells CASRDGAVNYGYTF. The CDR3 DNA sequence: TGTGCCAGCAGGGATGGAGCGGTTAACTATGGCTACACCTTC.

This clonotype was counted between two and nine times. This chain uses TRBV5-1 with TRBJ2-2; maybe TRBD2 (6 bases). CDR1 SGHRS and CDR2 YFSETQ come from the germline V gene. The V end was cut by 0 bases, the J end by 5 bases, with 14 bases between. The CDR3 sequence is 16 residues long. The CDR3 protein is CASSLATGSGTGELFF. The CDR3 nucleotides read TGCGCCAGCAGCTTGGCCACCGGGAGCGGAACCGGGGAGCTGTTTTTT.

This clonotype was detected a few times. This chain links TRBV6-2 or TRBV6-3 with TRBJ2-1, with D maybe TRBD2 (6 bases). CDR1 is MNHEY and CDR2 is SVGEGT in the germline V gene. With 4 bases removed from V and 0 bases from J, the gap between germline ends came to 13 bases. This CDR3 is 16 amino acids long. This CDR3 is CASSSPSVYSYNEQFF. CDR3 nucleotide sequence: TGTGCCAGCAGTTCGCCTAGCGTCTACTCCTACAATGAGCAGTTCTTC.

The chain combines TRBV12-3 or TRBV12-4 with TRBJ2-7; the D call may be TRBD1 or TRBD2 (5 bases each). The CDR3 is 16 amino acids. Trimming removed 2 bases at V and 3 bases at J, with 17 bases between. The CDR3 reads CASSLYVGDLGYEQYF. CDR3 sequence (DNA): TGTGCCAGCAGTTTATATGTGGGGGATTTAGGCTACGAGCAGTACTTC.

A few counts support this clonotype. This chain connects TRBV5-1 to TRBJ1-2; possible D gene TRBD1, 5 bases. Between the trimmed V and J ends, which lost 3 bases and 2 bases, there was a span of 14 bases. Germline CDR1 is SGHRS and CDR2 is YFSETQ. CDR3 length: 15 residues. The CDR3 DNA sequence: TGCGCCAGCAGCTCTGTACCGGGGCAGAACTATGGCTACACCTTC. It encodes CASSSVPGQNYGYTF.

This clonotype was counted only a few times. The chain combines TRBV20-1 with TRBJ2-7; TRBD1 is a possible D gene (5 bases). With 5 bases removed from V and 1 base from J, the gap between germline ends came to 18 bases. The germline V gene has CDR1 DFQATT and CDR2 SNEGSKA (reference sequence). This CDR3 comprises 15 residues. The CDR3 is CSASQTAHPSYEQYF. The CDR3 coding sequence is TGCAGTGCTTCTCAGACAGCGCACCCTTCCTACGAGCAGTACTTC.

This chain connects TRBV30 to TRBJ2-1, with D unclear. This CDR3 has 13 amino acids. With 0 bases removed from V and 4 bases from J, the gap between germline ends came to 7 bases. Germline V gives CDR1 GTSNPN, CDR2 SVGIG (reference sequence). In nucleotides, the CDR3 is TGTGCCTGGAGTGTTCAGTTATACAATGAGCAGTTCTTC. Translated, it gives CAWSVQLYNEQFF.

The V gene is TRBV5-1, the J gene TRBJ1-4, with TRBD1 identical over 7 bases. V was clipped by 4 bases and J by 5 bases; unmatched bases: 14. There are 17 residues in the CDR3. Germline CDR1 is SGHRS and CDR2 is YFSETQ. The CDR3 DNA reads TGCGCCAGCAGCGTCACAGGGGAGTCTACGACGAATGAAAAACTGTTTTTT. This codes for CASSVTGESTTNEKLFF.